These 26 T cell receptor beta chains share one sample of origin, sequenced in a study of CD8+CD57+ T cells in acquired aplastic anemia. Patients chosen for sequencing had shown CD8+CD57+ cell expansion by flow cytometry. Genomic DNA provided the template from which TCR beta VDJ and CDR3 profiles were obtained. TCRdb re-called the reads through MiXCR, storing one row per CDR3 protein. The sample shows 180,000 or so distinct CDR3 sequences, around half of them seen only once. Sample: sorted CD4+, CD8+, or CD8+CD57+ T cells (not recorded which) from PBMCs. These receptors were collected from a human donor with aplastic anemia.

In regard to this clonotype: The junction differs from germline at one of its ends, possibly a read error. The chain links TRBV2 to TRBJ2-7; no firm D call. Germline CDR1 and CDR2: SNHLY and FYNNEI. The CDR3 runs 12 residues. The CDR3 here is CASSLDGAGVDF. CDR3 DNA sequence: TGTGCCAGCAGTTTAGACGGAGCTGGGGTTGACTTC.

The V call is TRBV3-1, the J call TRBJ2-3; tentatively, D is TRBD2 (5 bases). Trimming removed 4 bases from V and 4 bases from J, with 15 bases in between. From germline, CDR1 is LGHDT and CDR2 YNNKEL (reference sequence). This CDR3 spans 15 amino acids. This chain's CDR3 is CASSLRALGADTQYF. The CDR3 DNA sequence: TGTGCCAGCAGCCTGCGGGCCCTTGGGGCAGATACGCAGTATTTT.

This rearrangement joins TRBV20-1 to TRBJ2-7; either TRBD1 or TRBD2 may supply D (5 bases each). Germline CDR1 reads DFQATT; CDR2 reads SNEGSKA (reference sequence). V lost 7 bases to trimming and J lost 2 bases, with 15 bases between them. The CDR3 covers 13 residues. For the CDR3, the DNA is TGCAGTGGGAGAGGGGAACGGGCCTACGAGCAGTACTTC. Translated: CSGRGERAYEQYF.

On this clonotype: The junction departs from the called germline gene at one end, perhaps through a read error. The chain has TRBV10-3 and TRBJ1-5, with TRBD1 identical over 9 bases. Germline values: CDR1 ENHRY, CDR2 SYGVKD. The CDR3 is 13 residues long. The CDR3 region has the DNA TGTGCCAGCAGTGAACAGGGGGCAAGCTACGAGCATTTT. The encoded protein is CASSEQGASYEHF.

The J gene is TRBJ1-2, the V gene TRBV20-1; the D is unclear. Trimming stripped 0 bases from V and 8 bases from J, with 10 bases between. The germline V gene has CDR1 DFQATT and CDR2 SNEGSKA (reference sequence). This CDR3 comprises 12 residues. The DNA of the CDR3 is TGCAGTGCTAGAGACAGAAAGGGAGGCTACACCTTC. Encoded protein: CSARDRKGGYTF.

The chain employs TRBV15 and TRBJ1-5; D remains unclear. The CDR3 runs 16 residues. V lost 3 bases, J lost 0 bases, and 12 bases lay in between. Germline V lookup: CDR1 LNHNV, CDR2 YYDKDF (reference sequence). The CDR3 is CATSSPSVGSNQPQHF. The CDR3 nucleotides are TGTGCCACCAGCAGCCCTAGCGTGGGTAGCAATCAGCCCCAGCATTTT.

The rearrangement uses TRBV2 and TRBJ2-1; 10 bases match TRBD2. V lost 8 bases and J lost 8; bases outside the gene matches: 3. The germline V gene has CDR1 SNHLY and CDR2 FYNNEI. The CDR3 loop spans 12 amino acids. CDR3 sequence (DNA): TGTGCCAGCTTAGCGGGAGGTTATGAGCAGTTCTTC. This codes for CASLAGGYEQFF.

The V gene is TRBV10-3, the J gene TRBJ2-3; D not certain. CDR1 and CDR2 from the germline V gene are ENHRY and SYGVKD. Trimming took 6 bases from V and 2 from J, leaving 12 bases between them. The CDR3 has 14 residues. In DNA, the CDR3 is TGTGCCATCAGGGTGGGTGCGATCACAGATACGCAGTATTTT. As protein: CAIRVGAITDTQYF.

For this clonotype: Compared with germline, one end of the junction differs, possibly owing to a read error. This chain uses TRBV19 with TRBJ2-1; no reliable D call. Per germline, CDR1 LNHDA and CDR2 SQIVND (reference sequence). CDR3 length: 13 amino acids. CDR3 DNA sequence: TGTGCCTGTACCCTGTGGGGTTTTGATGAGCAGCTCTTC. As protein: CACTLWGFDEQLF. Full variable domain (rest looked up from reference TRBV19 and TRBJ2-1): DGGITQSPKYLFRKEGQNVTLSCEQNLNHDAMYWYRQDPGQGLRLIYYSQIVNDFQKGDIAEGYSVSREKKESFPLTVTSAQKNPTAFYLCACTLWGFDEQLFGPGTRLTVL.

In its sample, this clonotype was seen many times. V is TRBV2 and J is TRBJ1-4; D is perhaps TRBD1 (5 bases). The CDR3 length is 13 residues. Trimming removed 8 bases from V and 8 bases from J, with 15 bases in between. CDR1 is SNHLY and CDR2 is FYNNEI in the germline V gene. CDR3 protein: CASLRDRTEKLFF. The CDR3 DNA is TGTGCCAGCCTCCGGGACCGCACGGAAAAACTGTTTTTT.

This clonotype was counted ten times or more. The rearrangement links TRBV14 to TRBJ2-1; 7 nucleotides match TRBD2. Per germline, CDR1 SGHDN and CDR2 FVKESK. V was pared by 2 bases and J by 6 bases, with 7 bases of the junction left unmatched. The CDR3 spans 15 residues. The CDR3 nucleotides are TGTGCCAGCAGCCAATCCGCGGGAGCAGGCAATGAGCAGTTCTTC. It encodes CASSQSAGAGNEQFF. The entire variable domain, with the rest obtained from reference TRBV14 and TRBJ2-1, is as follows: EAGVTQFPSHSVIEKGQTVTLRCDPISGHDNLYWYRRVMGKEIKFLLHFVKESKQDESGMPNNRFLAERTGGTYSTLKVQPAELEDSGVYFCASSQSAGAGNEQFFGPGTRLTVL.

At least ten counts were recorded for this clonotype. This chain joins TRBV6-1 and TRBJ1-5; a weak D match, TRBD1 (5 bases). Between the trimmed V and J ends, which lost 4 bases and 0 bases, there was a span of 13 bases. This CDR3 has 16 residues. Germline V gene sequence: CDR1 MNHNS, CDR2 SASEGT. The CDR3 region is CASSGMDIPSNQPQHF. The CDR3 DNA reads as TGTGCCAGCAGTGGAATGGACATCCCTAGCAATCAGCCCCAGCATTTT.

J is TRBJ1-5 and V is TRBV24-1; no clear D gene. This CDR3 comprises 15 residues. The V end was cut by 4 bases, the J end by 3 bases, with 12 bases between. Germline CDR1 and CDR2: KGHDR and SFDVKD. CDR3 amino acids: CATSDPARPNQPQHF. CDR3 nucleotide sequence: TGTGCCACCAGTGACCCAGCCAGGCCCAATCAGCCCCAGCATTTT.

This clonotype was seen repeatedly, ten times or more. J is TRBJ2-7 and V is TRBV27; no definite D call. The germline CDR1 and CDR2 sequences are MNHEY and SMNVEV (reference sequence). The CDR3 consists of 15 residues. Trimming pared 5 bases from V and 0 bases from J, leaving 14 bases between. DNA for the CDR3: TGTGCCAGCAGTGGTCGGGTACCTACCTCCTACGAGCAGTACTTC. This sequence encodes CASSGRVPTSYEQYF.

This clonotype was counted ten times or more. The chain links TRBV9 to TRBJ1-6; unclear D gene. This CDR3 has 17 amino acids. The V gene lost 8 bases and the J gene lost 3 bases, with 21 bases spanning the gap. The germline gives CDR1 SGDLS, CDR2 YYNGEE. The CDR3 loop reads CASSEGSNRFYNSPLHF. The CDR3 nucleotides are TGTGCCAGTTCGGAGGGATCAAATAGGTTCTATAATTCACCCCTCCACTTT.

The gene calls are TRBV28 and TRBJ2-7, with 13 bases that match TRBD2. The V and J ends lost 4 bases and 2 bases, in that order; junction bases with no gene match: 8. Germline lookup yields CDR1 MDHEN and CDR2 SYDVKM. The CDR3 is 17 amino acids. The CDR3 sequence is CASSSQTSGRITYEQYF. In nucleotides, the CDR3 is TGTGCCAGCAGTTCCCAGACTAGCGGGAGGATAACCTACGAGCAGTACTTC. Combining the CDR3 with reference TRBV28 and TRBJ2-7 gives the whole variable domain DVKVTQSSRYLVKRTGEKVFLECVQDMDHENMFWYRQDPGLGLRLIYFSYDVKMKEKGDIPEGYSVSREKKERFSLILESASTNQTSMYLCASSSQTSGRITYEQYFGPGTRLTVT.

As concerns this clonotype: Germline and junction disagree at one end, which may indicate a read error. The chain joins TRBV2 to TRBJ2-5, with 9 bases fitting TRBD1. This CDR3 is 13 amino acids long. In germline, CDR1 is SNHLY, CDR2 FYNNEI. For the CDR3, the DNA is TGTACCAGCCGGGACAGGGTGGCAGAGACCCAGTACTTC. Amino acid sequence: CTSRDRVAETQYF.

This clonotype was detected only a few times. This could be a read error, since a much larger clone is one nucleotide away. Written as DNA, the CDR3 is TGTGCCACCAGCGGGGGGAACACCGGGGAGCTGCTTTTT. Its protein product is CATSGGNTGELLF. V is TRBV24-1 and J is TRBJ2-2, with 7 nucleotides matching TRBD2. This CDR3 has 13 amino acids. CDR1 is KGHDR, CDR2 SFDVKD, per germline.

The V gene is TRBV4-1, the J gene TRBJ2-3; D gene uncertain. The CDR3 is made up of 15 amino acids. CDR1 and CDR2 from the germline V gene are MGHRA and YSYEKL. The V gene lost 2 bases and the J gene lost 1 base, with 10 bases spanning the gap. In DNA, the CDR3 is TGCGCCAGCAGCCAACGGCTAAGCGGCACAGATACGCAGTATTTT. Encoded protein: CASSQRLSGTDTQYF.

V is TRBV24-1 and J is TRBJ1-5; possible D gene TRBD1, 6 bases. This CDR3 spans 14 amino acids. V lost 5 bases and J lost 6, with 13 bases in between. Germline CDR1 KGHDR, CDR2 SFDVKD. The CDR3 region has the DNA TGTGCCACCAGTGTCAGGGGCGCGAGTCAGCCCCAGCATTTT. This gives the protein CATSVRGASQPQHF.

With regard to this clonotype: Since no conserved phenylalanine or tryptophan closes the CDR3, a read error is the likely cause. CDR3 sequence: CASCADKNYGYTL. CDR3 nucleotides: TGTGCCAGCTGTGCGGACAAGAACTATGGCTACACCCTC. The chain is built from TRBV7-6 and TRBJ1-2, with TRBD1 as a possible D gene (5 bases). CDR1 SGHVS and CDR2 FNYEAQ come from the germline V gene. The CDR3 is 13 residues long. The ends were cut back, 8 bases at V and 2 bases at J, with 12 bases in the middle.

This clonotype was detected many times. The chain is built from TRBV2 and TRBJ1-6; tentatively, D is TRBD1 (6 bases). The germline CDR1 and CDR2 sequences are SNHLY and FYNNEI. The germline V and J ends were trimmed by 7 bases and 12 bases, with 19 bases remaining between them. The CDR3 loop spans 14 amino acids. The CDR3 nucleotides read TGTGCCAGCAAGATACAACAGGGACCGTTACCCCTCCACTTT. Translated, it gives CASKIQQGPLPLHF.

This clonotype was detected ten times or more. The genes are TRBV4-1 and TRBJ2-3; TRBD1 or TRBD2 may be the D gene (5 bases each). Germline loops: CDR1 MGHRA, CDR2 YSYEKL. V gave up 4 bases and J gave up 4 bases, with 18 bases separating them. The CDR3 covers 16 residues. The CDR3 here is CASSPGPLTGSDTQYF. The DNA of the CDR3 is TGCGCCAGCAGCCCGGGACCGTTAACGGGTTCAGATACGCAGTATTTT.

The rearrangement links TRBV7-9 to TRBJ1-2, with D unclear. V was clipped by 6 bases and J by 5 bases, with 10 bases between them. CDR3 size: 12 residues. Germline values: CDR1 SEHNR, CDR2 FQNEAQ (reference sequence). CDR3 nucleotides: TGTGCCAGCAGTGGGGTGGGGTATGGCTACACCTTC. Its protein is CASSGVGYGYTF.

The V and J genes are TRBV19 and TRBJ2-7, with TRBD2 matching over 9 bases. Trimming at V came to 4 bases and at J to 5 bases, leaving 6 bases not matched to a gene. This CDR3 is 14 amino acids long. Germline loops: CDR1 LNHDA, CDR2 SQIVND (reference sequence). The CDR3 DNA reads TGTGCCAGTAGTACGGGACTAGCCGGCAACGAGCAGTACTTC. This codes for CASSTGLAGNEQYF.

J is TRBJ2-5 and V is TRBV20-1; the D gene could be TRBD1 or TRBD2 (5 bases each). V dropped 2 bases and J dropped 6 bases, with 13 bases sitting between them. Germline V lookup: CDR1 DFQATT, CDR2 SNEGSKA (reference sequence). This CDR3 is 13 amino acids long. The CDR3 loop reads CSARRTGRQTQYF. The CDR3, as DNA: TGCAGTGCTAGAAGAACGGGGCGACAGACCCAGTACTTC.